The entry that follows covers one T cell receptor beta chain sequence. The clone's antigen remains unknown. No base qualities exist here, and no much larger clone lies one base off it. The goal of deep resolution MiSeq sequencing was a depth between 1 in 1 million and 1 in 200,000 T cells, and coverage averaged 10x per clonotype. TCR beta libraries were generated with the immunoSEQ hsTCRB Kit. The authors' analysis ran thus. The data were analyzed with ImmunoSEQ Analyzer and ImmunoSEQ Data Assistant, and V, D and J gene assignments followed IMGT definitions. Clonality was computed as one minus normalized Shannon entropy of productive rearrangement frequencies, ranging from 0 to 1. Only overrepresented clonotypes making up at least 0.05% of each patient's repertoire were included in the public clonotype analysis. About a dozen repertoires from age-matched healthy donors, obtained from immuneACCESS, served as clonality controls. TCRdb's version of the immuneACCESS table is confined to in-frame rearrangements and falls short of the full clone set. An unresolved V gene accounts for under half of the shortfall where checked; the remainder is of unknown origin. V and J calls and clone size follow that table, whereas D and trimming were derived from the DNA. In this sample the table shows 25,000 to 30,000 clones, approximately 85% of which occur a single time. The leading ten clones occupy under 9.5% of the sample.

The sample belongs to a study of cytotoxic CD8 clonotypes in ibrutinib-treated CLL (dated by TCRdb to the early 2020s). A note on the overall study: The cohort included approximately 15 treatment-naive and about a dozen relapsed/refractory patients; approximately 17 were IGHV unmutated. Responses were partial in roughly 24 patients and complete in 2; after median approximately 66 months follow-up, about 14 stayed in remission and roughly twelve progressed. The response samples were drawn at a median of approximately 11 months into treatment, with a range of roughly 6 to 36 months. On average, each sample had 255,043 productive templates and almost 95,000 productive rearrangements. Longitudinal samples were obtainable from about 30% of the roughly 90 participants in the trial. Cryopreserved peripheral blood mononuclear cells were obtained before treatment, at response, and at either sustained remission or disease progression. Patients were still on ibrutinib when every remission and progressive disease sample was collected. Overall results and qualifications from the work: Baseline clonality exceeded that of age-matched healthy donors and correlated strongly with circulating CD8+ T-cell counts. Public clonotypes were found to be uncommon and were observed to contract or remain stable during treatment; the increase in clonality was shown to reflect expansion of private clonotypes at ibrutinib response. Clonality rose at ibrutinib response, remained stable during sustained remission, and dropped back toward baseline at progression. Sampling times were not matched between sustained-remission and progressing patients, and lymph node repertoires were not studied.

The sample's time point label is to be understood as: 20 to 25 months on ibrutinib. For TCR beta library preparation, roughly 2 micrograms of genomic DNA were isolated from cryopreserved PBMCs. Longitudinal blood samples from CLL patients receiving ibrutinib monotherapy were subjected to high-throughput TCR beta sequencing. The patients were enrolled in a single-center, open-label phase 2 trial of ibrutinib monotherapy. From the cysteine through the phenylalanine, the CDR3 covers 14 amino acids. This entry keeps only the CDR3 DNA: 42 bases, framed from base 1. Clipping removes 6 bases from V and 6 bases from J, with 10 as the unmatched junction base count. CDR1 and CDR2 (MNHEY, SMNVEV) derive from the germline V gene (reference sequence).

The chain is encoded by TRBV27 joined to TRBJ2-7; 8 junctional bases match TRBD2. This receptor was obtained from a human donor with chronic lymphocytic leukemia. Specimen: PBMCs, collected after 24 months of ibrutinib treatment. CDR3 region: CASSPGRGSREQYF. The nucleotides read TGTGCCAGCAGCCCCGGGAGGGGGTCTCGCGAGCAGTACTTC.